A single sample is the source of the 10 T cell receptor beta chains below, sequenced in a study of T cells in localized non-small cell lung cancer. Libraries were prepared by immunoSEQ multiplex PCR; TCRdb keeps only in-frame clonotypes and omits some of them. The sample has roughly 2,800 clones, about 25% seen once; the top ten hold over 9.5%. This material consisted of lung tumor tissue, taken before any cancer treatment. The receptors come from a man aged 35 to 70 with stage I squamous cell lung carcinoma.

The J gene is TRBJ2-6, the V gene TRBV5-1; 11 positions match TRBD1. CDR1 and CDR2 from the germline V gene are SGHRS and YFSETQ. This CDR3 is built from 17 residues. Unmatched junction bases numbered 15, after V lost 5 bases and J lost 11 bases. CDR3 protein: CASRTGGTGGFGDVLTF. The DNA for the CDR3 is TGCGCCAGCAGGACCGGGGGGACAGGGGGATTCGGTGACGTCCTGACTTTC.

This clone came up a few times. CDR3 loop: CASSLDWGVGQPQHF. The CDR3 nucleotides read TGTGCCAGCAGCTTAGATTGGGGGGTCGGGCAGCCCCAGCATTTT. The chain uses TRBV11-3 and TRBJ1-5; possibly TRBD1 for D (5 bases). Trimming stripped 0 bases from V and 7 bases from J, with 13 bases between. There are 15 residues in the CDR3. Germline-derived CDR1 and CDR2 are SGHNT and YENEEA.

This chain joins TRBV28 and TRBJ2-1, with 7 bases that match TRBD2. Germline CDR1 and CDR2: MDHEN and SYDVKM. CDR3 length equals 16 residues. The junction had 9 bases not matched to a gene; V was cut back by 3 bases and J by 4 bases. The DNA of the CDR3 is TGTGCCAGCAGTTTGGGGGGGGGTCCCCCTTACAATGAGCAGTTCTTC. It is translated as CASSLGGGPPYNEQFF.

This clone is large (0.1 to 1%) in the sample. The chain is built from TRBV10-2 and TRBJ1-1; no firm D call. The CDR3 is made up of 13 amino acids. Trimming took off 9 bases at V and 1 base at J, with 12 bases between the two ends. The germline gives CDR1 WSHSY, CDR2 SAAADI. As DNA, the CDR3 is TGCGCCAGTACAATTGCTGGGAACACTGAAGCTTTCTTT. Translating gives CASTIAGNTEAFF.

This chain's CDR3 is CASRSQLSSGANVLTF. The CDR3, as DNA: TGTGCCAGCAGGTCACAACTCAGCTCTGGGGCCAACGTCCTGACTTTC. J is TRBJ2-6 and V is TRBV28; D not certain. CDR3 length: 16 residues. Germline CDR1 reads MDHEN; CDR2 reads SYDVKM. The V end was cut by 6 bases, the J end by 0 bases, with 12 bases between.

The chain uses TRBV18 and TRBJ1-4; no reliable D call. Trimming took off 2 bases at V and 0 bases at J, with 7 bases between the two ends. Per the germline V gene, CDR1 is KGHSH and CDR2 is LQKENI. The CDR3 spans 15 residues. The CDR3 protein is CASSPGSATNEKLFF. The CDR3, as DNA: TGTGCCAGCTCACCAGGGTCCGCAACTAATGAAAAACTGTTTTTT.

This clone has a handful of counts. The V and J genes are TRBV11-3 and TRBJ1-5; D unclear. The V end was cut by 2 bases, the J end by 3 bases, with 8 bases between. The CDR3 is made up of 14 amino acids. CDR1 SGHNT and CDR2 YENEEA come from the germline V gene. In DNA, the CDR3 is TGTGCCAGCAGCTTAACCCAGGCCAATCAGCCCCAGCATTTT. Protein sequence: CASSLTQANQPQHF.

This chain links TRBV6-8 with TRBJ2-7; D is possibly TRBD1 (7 bases). CDR1 and CDR2 from the germline V gene are MNHGY and SAAAGT. This CDR3 comprises 16 residues. Trimming took off 2 bases at V and 2 bases at J, with 16 bases between the two ends. Written as DNA, the CDR3 is TGTGCCAGCAGTTACGGGACTGTAGGGGGCGCCTACGAGCAGTACTTC. Translating gives CASSYGTVGGAYEQYF.

The genes are TRBV18 and TRBJ2-1; tentatively, D is TRBD2 (6 bases). V lost 2 bases, J lost 4 bases, and 12 bases lay in between. This CDR3 comprises 15 residues. Germline lookup yields CDR1 KGHSH and CDR2 LQKENI. As DNA, the CDR3 is TGTGCCAGCTCACCAAGAAACGGGGGTTACAATGAGCAGTTCTTC. As protein: CASSPRNGGYNEQFF.

The chain links TRBV6-8 to TRBJ1-1; the D is unclear. This CDR3 comprises 14 residues. Per the germline V gene, CDR1 is MNHGY and CDR2 is SAAAGT. The germline V and J ends were trimmed by 2 bases and 2 bases, with 9 bases remaining between them. The CDR3 sequence: CASSYPAINTEAFF. For the CDR3, the DNA is TGTGCCAGCAGTTACCCGGCGATAAACACTGAAGCTTTCTTT.